This passage covers 10 T cell receptor beta chains from one sample sequenced in a study of control samples from healthy donors and cancer patients. Produced via immunoSEQ multiplex PCR; TCRdb's table is partial and in-frame only. The sample comprises approximately 160,000 clones, around 93% of which are singletons, and roughly 4.3% rests with the top ten. The sequencing input was blood. The receptors were gathered from a woman aged 55 to 70 in good health.

The chain carries TRBV12-5 and TRBJ1-5, with TRBD1 as a possible D gene (5 bases). The CDR3 loop spans 14 amino acids. V gave up 5 bases and J gave up 3 bases, with 11 bases separating them. The germline V gene encodes CDR1 LGHNT and CDR2 FRNRAP. Here the CDR3 DNA reads TGTGCTAGTGGTACGGCGGGACTCAATCAGCCCCAGCATTTT. It specifies CASGTAGLNQPQHF.

This clone was detected only once. This rearrangement joins TRBV30 to TRBJ1-5, with a possible D match to TRBD1 (6 bases). Trimming took 4 bases from V and 2 from J, leaving 9 bases between them. Germline V lookup: CDR1 GTSNPN, CDR2 SVGIG (reference sequence). This CDR3 has 13 amino acids. The CDR3 region has the DNA TGTGCCTGGAACAGGGTGGGCAATCAGCCCCAGCATTTT. This gives the protein CAWNRVGNQPQHF.

This rearrangement joins TRBV12-5 to TRBJ1-3; maybe TRBD1 (5 bases). V dropped 1 base and J dropped 3 bases, with 13 bases sitting between them. The CDR3 length is 16 residues. Germline V CDR1 and CDR2: LGHNT, FRNRAP. The CDR3 DNA sequence: TGTGCTAGTGGTTTGGAAGACAGAAGGGGTGGAAACACCATATATTTT. Protein: CASGLEDRRGGNTIYF. Combining the CDR3 with reference TRBV12-5 and TRBJ1-3 gives the whole variable domain DARVTQTPRHKVTEMGQEVTMRCQPILGHNTVFWYRQTMMQGLELLAYFRNRAPLDDSGMPKDRFSAEMPDATLATLKIQPSEPRDSAVYFCASGLEDRRGGNTIYFGEGSWLTVV.

The rearrangement links TRBV21-1 to TRBJ1-6; TRBD1 is taken as the D call from the table, unchecked against the DNA. TRBV21-1 is designated a pseudogene. This CDR3 has 15 amino acids. The CDR3 nucleotides are TGTGCCAGCAGCACCCCCGGACAGCGAAATTCACCCCTCCACTTT. Translated, it gives CASSTPGQRNSPLHF.

V and J are TRBV19 and TRBJ1-2; unclear D gene. Per germline, CDR1 LNHDA and CDR2 SQIVND (reference sequence). Trimming pared 0 bases from V and 0 bases from J, leaving 14 bases between. The CDR3 consists of 17 residues. In DNA, the CDR3 is TGTGCCAGTAGTATAGAGGGCAATCCTCTAGCTAACTATGGCTACACCTTC. Translating gives CASSIEGNPLANYGYTF. The full variable domain, completed using reference TRBV19 and TRBJ1-2, is DGGITQSPKYLFRKEGQNVTLSCEQNLNHDAMYWYRQDPGQGLRLIYYSQIVNDFQKGDIAEGYSVSREKKESFPLTVTSAQKNPTAFYLCASSIEGNPLANYGYTFGSGTRLTVV.

This chain links TRBV12-3 or TRBV12-4 with TRBJ1-6; D might be TRBD1 (6 bases). V gave up 3 bases and J gave up 8 bases, with 8 bases separating them. The CDR3 runs to 13 residues. The CDR3 DNA follows: TGTGCCAGCAGTTTTAAGGGGGATTCACCCCTCCACTTT. This codes for CASSFKGDSPLHF.

The chain joins TRBV7-2 to TRBJ2-5; D call uncertain. The germline V gene encodes CDR1 SGHTA and CDR2 FQGNSA. V lost 1 base to trimming and J lost 5 bases, with 8 bases between them. CDR3 size: 13 residues. Written as DNA, the CDR3 is TGTGCCAGCAGCTTAGGTAGTGGGGAGACCCAGTACTTC. Amino acids: CASSLGSGETQYF.

Concerning this clone itself: This specimen includes other DNA sequences encoding the same CDR3. The J gene is TRBJ2-5, the V gene TRBV18, with D uncertain. The V end was cut by 3 bases, the J end by 0 bases, with 2 bases between. CDR1 KGHSH and CDR2 LQKENI come from the germline V gene. CDR3 length: 12 residues. The CDR3 nucleotides read TGTGCCAGCTCACCCTACCAAGAGACCCAGTACTTC. Translation gives CASSPYQETQYF.

The genes are TRBV29-1 and TRBJ1-2; D is possibly TRBD1 (5 bases). The length of the CDR3 is 9 residues. Germline V CDR1 and CDR2: SQVTM, ANQGSEA. V was pared by 7 bases and J by 7 bases, with 7 bases between. The CDR3 nucleotides are TGCAGCGAAGACAGTGGCTACACCTTC. It yields the protein CSEDSGYTF.

The gene calls are TRBV7-8 and TRBJ1-6; weak D call: TRBD1 (6 bases). The germline V and J ends were trimmed by 0 bases and 0 bases, with 9 bases remaining between them. CDR3 size: 17 residues. In germline, CDR1 is SGHVS, CDR2 FQNEAQ. The CDR3 nucleotides read TGTGCCAGCAGCTTAGCGAACAGGGTCTCCTATAATTCACCCCTCCACTTT. Protein: CASSLANRVSYNSPLHF.